The 18 T cell receptor beta chains given below trace back to one sample, sequenced in a study of T-cell reconstitution after alpha-beta-depleted transplantation in children. A library of TCRbeta sequences, prepared with unique molecular identifiers, was generated. Via MiXCR, TCRdb re-called the PCR reads, giving one row per CDR3 protein. Among about 230,000 distinct CDR3 sequences listed, around 9.6% were seen once. The sequencing used PBMCs from the stem cell graft donor, collected from the stem cell graft. These receptors originate from a human donor who donated a stem cell graft to a child with acute lymphoblastic leukemia.

As concerns this clonotype: The germline gene is not matched at one end of the junction; a read error may be the cause. J is TRBJ2-1 and V is TRBV12-3 or TRBV12-4, with TRBD2 identical over 7 bases. This CDR3 is built from 15 residues. Here the CDR3 DNA reads TGTGCCAGCAGTTTAGAGTCTAGCGGTCCCAATAAGCAGTTCTTC. Its protein is CASSLESSGPNKQFF.

This clonotype was seen repeatedly, ten times or more. This chain links TRBV12-3 or TRBV12-4 with TRBJ2-5; 7 bases are a match to TRBD1. After removal of 5 bases from V and 2 bases from J, the junction contained 8 bases not matched to a gene. CDR3 length: 15 residues. The CDR3 loop is CASSHDRVIQETQYF. The CDR3 DNA reads TGTGCCAGCAGTCACGACAGGGTAATACAAGAGACCCAGTACTTC.

This clonotype has just a few counts. The J gene is TRBJ2-1, the V gene TRBV5-1, with 12 bases fitting TRBD2. CDR3 length equals 15 residues. Trimming cost V 4 bases and J 6 bases; bases outside gene matches: 5. Germline values: CDR1 SGHRS, CDR2 YFSETQ. CDR3 amino acids: CASSKLAGGPNEQFF. The CDR3 nucleotides read TGCGCCAGCAGCAAACTAGCGGGGGGTCCCAATGAGCAGTTCTTC.

This clonotype came up many times. The chain employs TRBV5-1 and TRBJ1-4, with D hard to call. This CDR3 has 15 amino acids. Between the trimmed V and J ends, which lost 5 bases and 8 bases, there was a span of 19 bases. Germline loops: CDR1 SGHRS, CDR2 YFSETQ. As DNA, the CDR3 is TGCGCCAGCAGTACGCTGGGTCGGGATTCGGAAAAACTGTTTTTT. It encodes CASSTLGRDSEKLFF. The variable domain in full, with the rest retrieved from reference TRBV5-1 and TRBJ1-4, is KAGVTQTPRYLIKTRGQQVTLSCSPISGHRSVSWYQQTPGQGLQFLFEYFSETQRNKGNFPGRFSGRQFSNSRSEMNVSTLELGDSALYLCASSTLGRDSEKLFFGSGTQLSVL.

The chain couples TRBV4-1 to TRBJ1-1, with TRBD1 matching over 10 bases. CDR1 is MGHRA, CDR2 YSYEKL, per germline. This CDR3 contains 16 residues. V trimming: 0 bases; J trimming: 0 bases; junction bases outside the gene matches: 1. CDR3 nucleotide sequence: TGCGCCAGCAGCCAAGAGGACAGGGGGGTGAACACTGAAGCTTTCTTT. This codes for CASSQEDRGVNTEAFF.

This clonotype was observed many times. The chain combines TRBV20-1 with TRBJ1-5; perhaps TRBD1 as D (5 bases). Germline V CDR1 and CDR2: DFQATT, SNEGSKA (reference sequence). V was trimmed by 6 bases and J by 3 bases, leaving 12 bases between them. This CDR3 region has 13 residues. The CDR3 bases are TGCAGTGCAGCCGACAGTTTCAATCAGCCCCAGCATTTT. Translated, it gives CSAADSFNQPQHF.

Many counts were recorded for this clonotype. This chain links TRBV14 with TRBJ1-2; TRBD1 might be the D (5 bases). Germline-derived CDR1 and CDR2 are SGHDN and FVKESK. The ends were cut back, 4 bases at V and 2 bases at J, with 11 bases in the middle. CDR3 length: 14 amino acids. CDR3 nucleotides: TGTGCCAGCAGCCCCCTGACAGTGAACTATGGCTACACCTTC. Translation: CASSPLTVNYGYTF.

DNA for the CDR3: TGCAGTGCCACTTTTTCGGGGGACCTTAACTATGGCTACACCTTC. Its protein is CSATFSGDLNYGYTF. The V call is TRBV20-1, the J call TRBJ1-2; tentatively, D is TRBD1 (5 bases). V was clipped by 6 bases and J by 1 base, with 18 bases between them. CDR3 length equals 15 residues. Germline V gene lookup returns CDR1 DFQATT and CDR2 SNEGSKA (reference sequence).

This clonotype appeared many times. The chain links TRBV7-2 to TRBJ2-1, with TRBD2 identical over 8 bases. CDR3 size: 15 residues. Germline lookup yields CDR1 SGHTA and CDR2 FQGNSA. V dropped 1 base and J dropped 7; count of bases not matched to a gene: 6. This CDR3 reads CASSLEVAGKNEQFF. In DNA form, the CDR3 reads TGTGCCAGCAGCTTAGAGGTAGCGGGGAAAAATGAGCAGTTCTTC.

This rearrangement joins TRBV7-9 to TRBJ2-4; 7 bases match TRBD1. The length of the CDR3 is 14 residues. The junction had 11 bases not matched to a gene; V was cut back by 5 bases and J by 10 bases. Germline lookup yields CDR1 SEHNR and CDR2 FQNEAQ (reference sequence). The CDR3 sequence is CASSTTDRAEIQYF. The CDR3 DNA sequence: TGTGCCAGCAGCACGACCGACAGGGCAGAAATTCAGTACTTC. The whole variable domain, remainder taken from reference TRBV7-9 and TRBJ2-4, is DTGVSQNPRHKITKRGQNVTFRCDPISEHNRLYWYRQTLGQGPEFLTYFQNEAQLEKSRLLSDRFSAERPKGSFSTLEIQRTEQGDSAMYLCASSTTDRAEIQYFGAGTRLSVL.

There are many counts of this clonotype. The chain joins TRBV7-9 to TRBJ2-3, with D uncertain. The CDR3 consists of 15 residues. Germline V gene data show CDR1 as SEHNR and CDR2 as FQNEAQ (reference sequence). V lost 3 bases, J lost 2 bases, and 12 bases lay in between. In DNA, the CDR3 is TGTGCCAGCAGCTTGCCCGATCGAACCACAGATACGCAGTATTTT. This sequence encodes CASSLPDRTTDTQYF.

This clonotype has ten or more counts. The chain recombines TRBV7-9 with TRBJ1-1; a weak D match, TRBD1 (6 bases). V shed 2 bases and J shed 5 bases, with 12 bases lying between them. The germline V gene has CDR1 SEHNR and CDR2 FQNEAQ (reference sequence). CDR3 size: 14 residues. The DNA for the CDR3 is TGTGCCAGCAGCTTACGTGGGGGGGCAACTGAAGCTTTCTTT. This sequence encodes CASSLRGGATEAFF.

This clonotype was seen at least ten times. The CDR3 DNA reads TGTGCCATCAGGGGAGTTGGGACAGGTTCCACCTACGAGCAGTACTTC. This translates into CAIRGVGTGSTYEQYF. The chain couples TRBV10-3 to TRBJ2-7; 8 positions match TRBD1. Losses at the gene ends were 6 bases for V and 2 bases for J; bases not matched to a gene: 12. This CDR3 has 16 residues. The germline gives CDR1 ENHRY, CDR2 SYGVKD.

Only a few counts were recorded for this clonotype. V gene TRBV5-1 combines with J gene TRBJ2-2; a possible D gene is TRBD1 (5 bases). CDR1 is SGHRS and CDR2 is YFSETQ in the germline V gene. The CDR3 is 16 amino acids. V lost 4 bases and J 7 bases, leaving 20 bases between the germline ends. DNA for the CDR3: TGCGCCAGCAGCCCCCGGCCAGGTGGGGCGGACGGGGAGCTGTTTTTT. Its protein product is CASSPRPGGADGELFF.

This clonotype was seen ten or more times. The V gene is TRBV5-1, the J gene TRBJ1-1; unclear D gene. Trimming pared 6 bases from V and 4 bases from J, leaving 10 bases between. The CDR3 contains 12 residues. CDR1 and CDR2 (germline): SGHRS, YFSETQ. The CDR3 sequence is CASTREGTEAFF. Written as DNA, the CDR3 is TGCGCCAGCACGCGGGAAGGCACTGAAGCTTTCTTT.

The chain has TRBV7-8 and TRBJ2-7, with 9 bases that match TRBD2. The V and J ends lost 6 bases and 0 bases, in that order; junction bases with no gene match: 21. CDR3 length: 20 amino acids. Germline CDR1 SGHVS, CDR2 FQNEAQ. The CDR3 nucleotides read TGTGCCAGCAGAAACCCGAGCGGCGGGGGGGCGGTTTCGAGCTCCTACGAGCAGTACTTC. Translation gives CASRNPSGGGAVSSSYEQYF. Complete variable domain (other parts from reference TRBV7-8 and TRBJ2-7): GAGVSQSPRYKVAKRGQDVALRCDPISGHVSLFWYQQALGQGPEFLTYFQNEAQLDKSGLPSDRFFAERPEGSVSTLKIQRTQQEDSAVYLCASRNPSGGGAVSSSYEQYFGPGTRLTVT.

This clonotype was seen repeatedly, ten times or more. This chain links TRBV10-3 with TRBJ2-2; D uncertain. The germline V gene encodes CDR1 ENHRY and CDR2 SYGVKD. Trimming removed 6 bases from V and 0 bases from J, with 11 bases in between. The CDR3 extends over 15 amino acids. CDR3 sequence (DNA): TGTGCCATCAGCACTACCGATGCGAACACCGGGGAGCTGTTTTTT. It encodes CAISTTDANTGELFF.

This clonotype appeared many times. V is TRBV12-3 or TRBV12-4 and J is TRBJ2-2, with 8 positions matching TRBD1. Trimming cost V 0 bases and J 9 bases; bases outside gene matches: 9. CDR3 length: 16 amino acids. In nucleotides, the CDR3 is TGTGCCAGCAGTTTAGCGCTAGGACAGGGCAAACGGGAGCTGTTTTTT. Protein sequence: CASSLALGQGKRELFF.